Following are 18 T cell receptor beta chains from one sample sequenced in a study of cytomegalovirus exposure and HLA in healthy donors. PCR amplification relied on 60 Vbeta primers (plus 13 Jbeta primers). Profiled with immunoSEQ multiplex PCR; TCRdb holds only in-frame clones, not every one. The sample has about 160,000 clones; about 75% are singletons. Sequencing was done on a sample of PBMCs. These receptor sequences come from a female donor in good health and CMV-seronegative.

This clone occurred once. The rearrangement uses TRBV22-1 and TRBJ1-1; the D segment call TRBD1 is taken from the table without a DNA check. TRBV22-1 is flagged as a pseudogene. The length of the CDR3 is 16 residues. This CDR3 reads CPGSANLPRVGTEAFF. Here the CDR3 DNA reads TGTCCTGGGAGCGCAAACCTCCCCAGGGTGGGCACTGAAGCTTTCTTT.

CDR3 nucleotides: TGCAGCGTTTCGGACAGACCTTCCTACGAGCAGTACTTC. The encoded protein is CSVSDRPSYEQYF. The chain employs TRBV29-1 and TRBJ2-7; D possibly corresponds to TRBD1 (6 bases). This CDR3 has 13 residues. The germline V gene has CDR1 SQVTM and CDR2 ANQGSEA. The V end was cut by 5 bases, the J end by 1 base, with 12 bases between.

The chain has TRBV15 and TRBJ2-5, with 15 bases matching TRBD2. The trim removed 3 bases at V and 2 bases at J, leaving 13 bases unmatched. This CDR3 is 20 amino acids long. Germline CDR1 and CDR2: LNHNV and YYDKDF (reference sequence). Here the CDR3 reads CATSSLTGLAGGISQETQYF. The CDR3 coding sequence is TGTGCCACCAGCAGCTTAACGGGACTAGCGGGGGGTATCTCACAAGAGACCCAGTACTTC.

This rearrangement joins TRBV19 to TRBJ1-2; no clear D gene. The CDR3 is 14 amino acids. Germline-derived CDR1 and CDR2 are LNHDA and SQIVND (reference sequence). Trimming removed 2 bases from V and 7 bases from J, with 14 bases in between. The CDR3 nucleotides are TGTGCCAGTAGTATAACCCCCGTACAGAGTGGCTACACCTTC. As protein: CASSITPVQSGYTF.

CDR3 in amino acids: CASSVGVSHSPLHF. In nucleotides, the CDR3 is TGTGCCAGCAGCGTAGGCGTTTCCCATTCACCCCTCCACTTT. V and J are TRBV9 and TRBJ1-6, with unresolved D. The V end was cut by 0 bases, the J end by 8 bases, with 9 bases between. CDR1 and CDR2 from the germline V gene are SGDLS and YYNGEE. The length of the CDR3 is 14 residues.

The chain recombines TRBV4-3 with TRBJ1-3, with a tentative D call TRBD1 (5 bases). V lost 1 base, J lost 11 bases, and 21 bases lay in between. Germline CDR1 and CDR2: LGHNA and YSLEER. The CDR3 spans 16 residues. CDR3 residues: CASSQAGQGSLNPIYF. The CDR3 DNA follows: TGCGCCAGCAGCCAAGCCGGGCAGGGCTCTCTCAACCCCATATATTTT.

The chain employs TRBV6-5 and TRBJ2-7; 10 bases fit TRBD2. This CDR3 has 14 amino acids. Germline CDR1 and CDR2: MNHEY and SVGAGI. J lost 2 bases, V lost 8 bases, and 6 bases had no gene match. CDR3 protein: CASGPSGSPYEQYF. The DNA of the CDR3 is TGTGCCAGCGGGCCTAGCGGGAGTCCCTACGAGCAGTACTTC.

The chain joins TRBV7-2 to TRBJ1-2; perhaps TRBD1 as D (5 bases). The germline V gene has CDR1 SGHTA and CDR2 FQGNSA. This CDR3 has 14 residues. Trimming removed 5 bases at V and 1 base at J, with 11 bases between. CDR3 in DNA: TGTGCCAGCAGCCCGACGGGGGGTAACTATGGCTACACCTTC. Amino acids: CASSPTGGNYGYTF.

A few counts support this clone. V and J are TRBV16 and TRBJ1-1; D gene ambiguous. Germline CDR1 KGHSY, CDR2 FQNENV. The CDR3 has 14 amino acids. Trimming cost V 1 base and J 3 bases, with 9 bases left between them. The CDR3 sequence is CASSQLAADTEAFF. The DNA of the CDR3 is TGTGCCAGCAGCCAATTGGCAGCGGACACTGAAGCTTTCTTT.

The rearrangement joins TRBV18 to TRBJ1-4, with no clear D. In germline, CDR1 is KGHSH, CDR2 LQKENI. This CDR3 has 16 amino acids. The germline V and J ends were trimmed by 5 bases and 0 bases, with 13 bases remaining between them. The CDR3 coding sequence is TGTGCCAGCTCATCGGGGTGGATTGCAACTAATGAAAAACTGTTTTTT. Translation: CASSSGWIATNEKLFF.

The chain recombines TRBV29-1 with TRBJ2-5, with 11 bases lining up with TRBD2. The DNA end lines up better with TRBJ2-7; the J call may be wrong. Germline CDR1 reads SQVTM; CDR2 reads ANQGSEA. The CDR3 contains 16 residues. CDR3 amino acids: CSAADRAGTSGDEQYF. The CDR3 DNA reads as TGCAGCGCCGCTGACAGAGCAGGGACTAGCGGCGACGAGCAGTACTTC.

The J gene is TRBJ2-1, the V gene TRBV5-1; 10 nucleotides match TRBD1. V gave up 4 bases and J gave up 2 bases; unmatched junction bases: 3. Germline assignment: CDR1 SGHRS and CDR2 YFSETQ. The CDR3 spans 15 residues. The CDR3 protein is CASSPGQGTYNEQFF. In nucleotides, the CDR3 is TGCGCCAGCAGCCCGGGACAGGGGACCTACAATGAGCAGTTCTTC. Full variable domain (rest looked up from reference TRBV5-1 and TRBJ2-1): KAGVTQTPRYLIKTRGQQVTLSCSPISGHRSVSWYQQTPGQGLQFLFEYFSETQRNKGNFPGRFSGRQFSNSRSEMNVSTLELGDSALYLCASSPGQGTYNEQFFGPGTRLTVL.

With respect to this clone: This likely comes from a read error, as the CDR3 has no conserved phenylalanine or tryptophan at its end. The chain employs TRBV2 and TRBJ2-7, with D possibly being TRBD1 (5 bases). The ends were cut back, 5 bases at V and 0 bases at J, with 14 bases in the middle. Germline V lookup: CDR1 SNHLY, CDR2 FYNNEI. There are 15 residues in the CDR3. This chain's CDR3 is CASSPRRATSYEQYL. The CDR3 DNA sequence: TGTGCCAGCAGTCCCCGCAGGGCAACCTCCTACGAGCAGTACCTC.

The chain has TRBV2 and TRBJ2-1; 9 bases are shared with TRBD2. CDR3 length equals 15 residues. Germline CDR1 is SNHLY and CDR2 is FYNNEI. V shed 6 bases, J shed 10 bases, and the junction held 13 bases outside the gene matches. The CDR3 DNA follows: TGTGCCAGCAGCCGTCGTGGGGCGGGAGGGAGCGAGCAGTTCTTC. Translation gives CASSRRGAGGSEQFF. The variable domain in full, with the rest retrieved from reference TRBV2 and TRBJ2-1, is EPEVTQTPSHQVTQMGQEVILRCVPISNHLYFYWYRQILGQKVEFLVSFYNNEISEKSEIFDDQFSVERPDGSNFTLKIRSTKLEDSAMYFCASSRRGAGGSEQFFGPGTRLTVL.

The V and J genes are TRBV18 and TRBJ2-5; D ambiguous. Germline V gene lookup returns CDR1 KGHSH and CDR2 LQKENI. CDR3 size: 16 residues. V lost 1 base and J lost 0, with 12 bases in between. CDR3 protein: CASSPLLGWNQETQYF. The CDR3 DNA sequence: TGTGCCAGCTCACCACTCCTCGGGTGGAACCAAGAGACCCAGTACTTC.

The chain combines TRBV15 with TRBJ1-2; 7 nucleotides line up with TRBD1. The germline CDR1 and CDR2 sequences are LNHNV and YYDKDF (reference sequence). V lost 0 bases and J lost 4; bases outside the gene matches: 8. The CDR3 extends over 16 amino acids. CDR3 sequence reads: CATSRDLNQGGYGYTF. The CDR3 bases are TGTGCCACCAGCAGAGATCTGAATCAGGGGGGCTATGGCTACACCTTC.

In this sample, this clone turned up once. This chain connects TRBV5-4 to TRBJ2-4, with 7 bases that match TRBD1. Trimming removed 4 bases from V and 8 bases from J; junction bases left unmatched: 12. Germline CDR1 is SGHNT and CDR2 is YYREEE (reference sequence). This CDR3 is built from 15 residues. In DNA, the CDR3 is TGTGCCAGCAGCCAGCGAATGGGACAGTGGGACATTCAGTACTTC. Translating gives CASSQRMGQWDIQYF.

V usage is TRBV7-9 and J usage is TRBJ1-1; D is undetermined. Deletions cut 1 base from V and 7 bases from J, with 4 bases between. The CDR3 extends over 11 amino acids. The germline V gene has CDR1 SEHNR and CDR2 FQNEAQ (reference sequence). CDR3 in amino acids: CASSLGSEAFF. CDR3 in DNA: TGTGCCAGCAGCTTAGGCAGTGAAGCTTTCTTT.